This TCR beta chain was captured in a study of T-cell memory formation after mild COVID-19 (dated by TCRdb to the early 2020s). General notes on the study: TCR sequence clusters from the two donors were largely donor specific. In two donors, T-cell clones that expanded and contracted after mild COVID-19 were followed by sequencing TCRalpha and TCRbeta repertoires longitudinally. The cohort comprised two young, previously healthy adult volunteers, one female and one male. Study-wide conclusions, independent of this receptor: Contracting CD4+ clones turned up mainly in the CM and EM memory subsets, whereas EMRA was where CD8+ clones were enriched. Some responding clones were detected in pre-infection memory, suggesting pre-existing cross-reactive memory T cells joined the SARS-CoV-2 response. Whether the second-wave clones peaking on day 37 were SARS-CoV-2 specific was not confirmed. The study covered only a couple of mild cases, and larger cohorts including severe cases with pre-infection samples were considered necessary. Balanced CD4/CD8 phenotypes were observed for clones contracting from day 15 to 85, whereas a bias towards CD4+ was observed for a second wave of clones expanding from day 15 to 37.

PBMCs were isolated by Ficoll-Paque density gradient centrifugation. A few counts support this clonotype. Which antigen it targets is not known. No base quality values were provided; no much bigger clone lies one nucleotide off. The sequencing machine was an Illumina NovaSeq 6000. TCRalpha and TCRbeta cDNA libraries were built by 5'RACE with constant-segment primers, adding sample barcodes and unique molecular identifiers. Trizol reagent was used to extract RNA from every sample. Amplification of the libraries took two PCR steps, and the second step added a second sample barcode plus Illumina TruSeq adapters. The libraries were sequenced on an Illumina NovaSeq using 2 x 150 bp paired-end reads. In the paper's pipeline: Reads were demultiplexed and collapsed into UMI-guided consensus sequences with migec v1.2.7. Using mixcr v2.1.11, the UMI consensuses were aligned to TRA and TRB V and J templates and assembled into clonotypes. A clonotype was counted as expanded or contracted only if both edgeR and NoisET called the change significant, with noise models trained on biological replicates. For edgeR calls, the cutoffs were a false discovery rate-adjusted p below 0.01 and a log2 fold-change threshold of 1. As an exploratory analysis of dynamics, PCA with hierarchical clustering was applied to max-normalized trajectories of the 1000 most abundant clonotypes. The CD4 or CD8 phenotype of responding clones was assigned using the separately sequenced CD4+ and CD8+ repertoires. The raw public data were reprocessed by TCRdb itself: fastp quality trimming at Q25, MiXCR clonotype calling, in-frame beta chains only. Records with the same CDR3 protein are collapsed into one entry carrying the most frequent genes and DNA. These V and J calls rely on TCRdb rather than the paper's analysis. Within this sample are 350,000 or so distinct CDR3 sequences, with 20% to 25% of them counted one time only. Around 23% of the sample is in the top ten clones.

Source material: PBMCs or a T cell subset sorted from them (not recorded which). This clonotype was sampled from a young man who had mild COVID-19 (a few samples of this study predate the infection). The sample titles of this study are shuffled in the database, so cell type and time point are left out; the donor was told from shared clones.

The sequenced DNA: TGTGCCAGCAGCCCCTTTTTGTGGGGGAGCCAAGAGACCCAGTACTTC. Translated, this gives CASSPFLWGSQETQYF. Here the chain combines TRBV7-2 and TRBJ2-5; the D gene is possibly TRBD1 or TRBD2, with 5 bases matching each. CDR1 SGHTA and CDR2 FQGNSA are derived from the germline V gene. V is pared back by 5 bases and J by 1 base, with 17 bases lying between the germline termini. The CDR3 covers 16 residues, taking in both the cysteine and the phenylalanine. CDR3 DNA only is kept here, 48 bases in frame from base 1.